Presented here are 8 T cell receptor beta chains from one specimen sequenced in a study of T cell responses to AZD1222 COVID-19 vaccine. Some clones are missing from TCRdb's copy, which holds only in-frame ones; the method was immunoSEQ multiplex PCR. The sample yields 200,000 or so clones, 80% to 90% seen once. The sample in question was peripheral blood, obtained on day 0 of MenACWY control vaccination. These receptor sequences come from an adult in good health.

This chain joins TRBV5-4 and TRBJ2-5; D remains unclear. From germline, CDR1 is SGHNT and CDR2 YYREEE (reference sequence). This CDR3 has 13 residues. Trimming removed 4 bases from V and 5 bases from J, with 12 bases in between. The CDR3, as DNA: TGTGCCAGCAGCCCCGTGAGCAGGGAGACCCAGTACTTC. Its translation is CASSPVSRETQYF.

This chain connects TRBV10-3 to TRBJ2-1; 9 bases are shared with TRBD1. V lost 10 bases to trimming and J lost 0 bases; unmatched junction nucleotides: 7. CDR1 is ENHRY and CDR2 is SYGVKD in the germline V gene. The CDR3 length is 15 residues. Written as DNA, the CDR3 is TGTGCCAACGCACCGGGACAGGGCTCCTACAATGAGCAGTTCTTC. Translating gives CANAPGQGSYNEQFF.

This clone came up a few times. V gene TRBV7-9 combines with J gene TRBJ1-3; perhaps TRBD1 as D (5 bases). Trimming shortened V by 6 bases and J by 2 bases, and 8 bases separated the two germline ends. CDR3 length: 13 amino acids. The germline V gene encodes CDR1 SEHNR and CDR2 FQNEAQ (reference sequence). The CDR3 loop reads CASSWTPGNTIYF. DNA of the CDR3: TGTGCCAGCAGTTGGACACCTGGAAACACCATATATTTT.

J is TRBJ2-3 and V is TRBV6-4; TRBD2 is a possible D gene (5 bases). The CDR3 runs 14 residues. Germline assignment: CDR1 MRHNA and CDR2 SNTAGT. Trimming left V 4 bases short and J 4 bases short, with 12 bases between. The CDR3 DNA reads as TGTGCCAGCAGTGCATCTAGCTCGGCAGATACGCAGTATTTT. This gives the protein CASSASSSADTQYF.

V is TRBV19 and J is TRBJ1-5; TRBD1 matches 7 bases. CDR1 and CDR2 from the germline V gene are LNHDA and SQIVND (reference sequence). The CDR3 consists of 15 residues. Trimming took 3 bases from V and 9 from J; bases not matched to a gene: 11. The CDR3 reads CASSIPGTAEGPQHF. The DNA for the CDR3 is TGTGCCAGTAGTATCCCCGGGACAGCTGAGGGGCCCCAGCATTTT.

The chain carries TRBV7-8 and TRBJ2-1; 7 bases fit TRBD1. V was pared by 5 bases and J by 6 bases, with 4 bases of the junction left unmatched. CDR1 SGHVS and CDR2 FQNEAQ come from the germline V gene. This CDR3 comprises 13 residues. In nucleotides, the CDR3 is TGTGCCAGCAGCCTCGGGACAGTCAATGAGCAGTTCTTC. Translating it yields CASSLGTVNEQFF.

The CDR3 here is CASRTGTTTSTF. DNA of the CDR3: TGTGCCAGCAGAACCGGGACAACCACCTCCACCTTC. The chain recombines TRBV28 with TRBJ1-2, with a possible D match to TRBD1 (6 bases). CDR3 size: 12 residues. Germline V CDR1 and CDR2: MDHEN, SYDVKM. V was clipped by 6 bases and J by 13 bases, with 18 bases between them.

The chain combines TRBV7-2 with TRBJ2-1, with no clear D. Trimming stripped 5 bases from V and 0 bases from J, with 11 bases between. The germline CDR1 and CDR2 sequences are SGHTA and FQGNSA. The CDR3 sequence is 15 residues long. The DNA of the CDR3 is TGTGCCAGCAGCCCCACACCTAGCTCCTACAATGAGCAGTTCTTC. This codes for CASSPTPSSYNEQFF. The full variable domain, its missing parts supplied by reference TRBV7-2 and TRBJ2-1, is GAGVSQSPSNKVTEKGKDVELRCDPISGHTALYWYRQSLGQGLEFLIYFQGNSAPDKSGLPSDRFSAERTGGSVSTLTIQRTQQEDSAVYLCASSPTPSSYNEQFFGPGTRLTVL.